This TCR beta chain was identified in a study of T and B cells in COVID-19 patients (TCRdb year 2020). Regarding the complete study: Using TRB and IGH repertoire sequencing of peripheral blood, the study characterized adaptive immunity in COVID-19 patients who had active infection or had recovered. Median age was around 37 years in the recovered cohort versus 55 to 80 years in the active-infection cohort. In the active-infection cohort, about 65% of the roughly 20 patients were critically ill and required mechanical ventilation or ECMO. Over 8 million TCR sequences were analysed in a TCR and BCR sequence repository that covered a few dozen patients and about 69 time points. In the active-infection cohort, nine tenths of the roughly 20 patients had comorbidities linked to unfavorable COVID-19 outcome. An age-matched reference group of 35 to 45 healthy donors negative for COVID-19 antibodies served as the comparison for repertoire analyses. Up to roughly 10 follow-up blood samples were collected per patient, with some samples spanning different disease stages in the same individual. A couple of patients belonged to both the recovered and active cohorts because samples were available from active disease and after recovery. A recovered cohort was made up of some 18 patients contributing roughly 20 samples, mostly after mild to moderate COVID-19 managed as outpatients. What the research found in general, with its limitations: A total of roughly 2,500 exclusive TCR clusters, including 30 to 40 low-pGen clusters, were found in the recovered cohort. The reported TCR clusters were said to need prospective validation before any clinical use. TRBV/TRBJ gene usage was reported as strongly skewed in patients with COVID-19. Few blood samples were available from mildly ill patients while symptoms were present, and early samples from severe cases were likewise scarce. TRB repertoires were found to be highly clonal in active COVID-19, whereas diversity and richness at recovery were found to rise above healthy donor levels. Specific T cell subsets (CD4+/Treg/CD8+) and sorted SARS-CoV-2-responsive or tetramer+ T cells had not yet been sequenced, and the corresponding sequencing experiments were ongoing. The cohort was judged too small for assessing how HLA contributes to COVID-19 susceptibility or severity.

TRB repertoires were amplified from approximately 250-500 ng of genomic DNA extracted from blood. In the case of this clonotype: Its binding antigen is unknown. No base qualities exist here, and no much larger clone lies one base off it.

TCRdb lists the instrument as Illumina MiSeq. Multiplex PCR with BIOMED2 TRB-A/B primer pools was used to amplify the TRB rearrangements. Illumina-compatible adapters and 7-nucleotide sample barcodes were attached to the amplicons in two consecutive PCRs. All library PCRs used Phusion HS II polymerase. The amplicons were purified from gel with the NucleoSpin Gel and PCR Clean-up kit, measured on Qubit, and combined at roughly 4 nM. Before Illumina next-generation sequencing, the quality of the amplicon pool was assessed on an Agilent 2100 Bioanalyzer. The original methods were these. MiXCR 3.0.8 with the default MiXCR reference library was used to annotate TRB rearrangements. Sequences with fewer than 2 reads and non-productive reads were filtered out, and every unique CDR3 nucleotide sequence was treated as a single clone. Clonality, diversity, richness and V-J gene usage were computed in R 3.5.1. GLIPH2 was used to cluster TCRs by CDR3 similarity, and OLGA was used to calculate generation probabilities. GLIPH2 clusters were kept only when the clusters contained at least four unique TCR clonotypes present in at least three individuals. TCRdb reanalyzed the raw reads on its own, using fastp at Q25 for trimming and MiXCR for clone calling, and kept in-frame beta chains. Each CDR3 protein gets just one entry, which takes the most common genes and DNA from the rows behind it. The V and J calls come from TCRdb's annotation, not from the publication. This sample lists 15,000 to 20,000 distinct CDR3 sequences; around a third were detected once. Approximately 15% of the sample is held by the ten biggest clonotypes.

V was cut back by 4 bases and J by 2 bases, leaving a gap of 8 bases between them. For CDR1 and CDR2, the germline V gene (reference sequence) lists MNHEY and SMNVEV. Counted from cysteine to phenylalanine, this CDR3 has 14 amino acids. Only the CDR3 portion is preserved as DNA: 42 bases, with reading frame beginning at the first base. This receptor was identified in a human donor with active COVID-19. Sequenced: blood. Here the chain combines TRBV27 and TRBJ2-2; there is no confident call for the D gene. The CDR3 sequence is CASSSYYNTGELFF. The DNA sequence is given as TGTGCCAGCAGTTCCTATTACAACACCGGGGAGCTGTTTTTT.